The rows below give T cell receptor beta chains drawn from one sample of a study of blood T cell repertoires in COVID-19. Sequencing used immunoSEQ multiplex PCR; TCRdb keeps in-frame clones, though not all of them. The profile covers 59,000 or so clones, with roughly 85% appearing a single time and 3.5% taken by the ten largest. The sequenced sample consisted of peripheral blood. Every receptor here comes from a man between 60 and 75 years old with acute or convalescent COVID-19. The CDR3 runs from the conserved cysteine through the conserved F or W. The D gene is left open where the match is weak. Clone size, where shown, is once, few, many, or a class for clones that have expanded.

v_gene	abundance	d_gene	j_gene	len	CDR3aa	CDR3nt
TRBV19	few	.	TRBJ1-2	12	CASSTTNYGYTF	TGTGCCAGTAGTACAACTAACTATGGCTACACCTTC
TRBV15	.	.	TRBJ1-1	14	CATRARQGGTEAFF	TGTGCCACCAGGGCCCGGCAGGGAGGGACTGAAGCTTTCTTT
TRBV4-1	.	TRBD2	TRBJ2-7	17	CASSQPTLAGGPVEQYF	TGCGCCAGCAGCCAACCTACTCTAGCGGGAGGGCCAGTCGAGCAGTACTTC
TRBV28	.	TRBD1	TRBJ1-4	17	CASSRWTGAVTNEKLFF	TGTGCCAGCAGTCGGTGGACAGGAGCAGTGACTAATGAAAAACTGTTTTTT
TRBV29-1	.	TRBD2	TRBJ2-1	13	CSVLLAGDNEQFF	TGCAGCGTTCTTCTAGCGGGAGACAATGAGCAGTTCTTC
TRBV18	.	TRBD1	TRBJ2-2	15	CASSQGAANTGELFF	TGTGCCAGCTCACAGGGGGCCGCGAACACCGGGGAGCTGTTTTTT
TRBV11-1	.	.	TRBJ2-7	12	CASSRQFSGQYF	TGTGCCAGCAGCCGACAGTTCTCTGGGCAGTACTTC
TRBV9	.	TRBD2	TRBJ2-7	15	CASSVGGRDSYEQYF	TGTGCCAGCAGCGTTGGCGGGAGGGACTCCTACGAGCAGTACTTC
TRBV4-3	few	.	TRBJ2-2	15	CASSQGASVGGELFF	TGCGCCAGCAGCCAAGGGGCTAGCGTGGGCGGGGAGCTGTTTTTT
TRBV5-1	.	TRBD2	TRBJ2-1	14	CASSPTSGLNEQFF	TGCGCCAGCAGCCCGACTAGCGGTCTCAATGAGCAGTTCTTC
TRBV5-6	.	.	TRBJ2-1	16	CASSFISASVYNEQFF	TGTGCCAGCAGCTTCATTAGCGCTAGCGTCTACAATGAGCAGTTCTTC
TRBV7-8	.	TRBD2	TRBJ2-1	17	CASSLVLRLAVRNEQFF	TGTGCCAGCAGCTTAGTGTTGAGACTAGCGGTTCGGAATGAGCAGTTCTTC
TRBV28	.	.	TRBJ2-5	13	CASSFEGPGTQYF	TGTGCCAGCAGTTTTGAGGGCCCGGGGACCCAGTACTTC
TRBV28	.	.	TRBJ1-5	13	CATRVRINQPQHF	TGTGCCACCCGGGTGAGGATCAATCAGCCCCAGCATTTT
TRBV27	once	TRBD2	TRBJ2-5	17	CASSLSRLAGSRETQYF	TGTGCCAGCAGTTTATCGAGGCTAGCGGGAAGTCGGGAGACCCAGTACTTC
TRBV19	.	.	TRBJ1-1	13	CSARDTQNTEAFF	TGTTCAGCAAGGGACACACAGAACACTGAAGCTTTCTTT
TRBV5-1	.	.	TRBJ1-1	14	CASSLNRRNTEAFF	TGCGCCAGCAGCTTGAACAGGAGGAACACTGAAGCTTTCTTT
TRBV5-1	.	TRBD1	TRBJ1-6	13	CASGQDYNSPLHF	TGCGCCAGCGGACAGGACTATAATTCACCCCTCCACTTT
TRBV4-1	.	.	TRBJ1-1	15	CASSQGGARNTEAFF	TGCGCCAGCAGCCAAGGGGGCGCCCGGAACACTGAAGCTTTCTTT
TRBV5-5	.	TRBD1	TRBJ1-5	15	CASSLGQGSNQPQHF	TGTGCCAGCAGCTTAGGACAGGGGTCTAATCAGCCCCAGCATTTT
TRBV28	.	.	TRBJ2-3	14	CASRPLSGTDTQYF	TGTGCCAGCAGACCCCTTAGCGGCACAGATACGCAGTATTTT
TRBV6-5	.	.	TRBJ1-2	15	CASTLTSGRGHGYTF	TGTGCCAGCACCTTGACCTCGGGCAGGGGACATGGCTACACCTTC
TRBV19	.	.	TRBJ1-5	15	CASSILGQFDQPQHF	TGTGCCAGTAGTATCCTTGGACAGTTCGATCAGCCCCAGCATTTT